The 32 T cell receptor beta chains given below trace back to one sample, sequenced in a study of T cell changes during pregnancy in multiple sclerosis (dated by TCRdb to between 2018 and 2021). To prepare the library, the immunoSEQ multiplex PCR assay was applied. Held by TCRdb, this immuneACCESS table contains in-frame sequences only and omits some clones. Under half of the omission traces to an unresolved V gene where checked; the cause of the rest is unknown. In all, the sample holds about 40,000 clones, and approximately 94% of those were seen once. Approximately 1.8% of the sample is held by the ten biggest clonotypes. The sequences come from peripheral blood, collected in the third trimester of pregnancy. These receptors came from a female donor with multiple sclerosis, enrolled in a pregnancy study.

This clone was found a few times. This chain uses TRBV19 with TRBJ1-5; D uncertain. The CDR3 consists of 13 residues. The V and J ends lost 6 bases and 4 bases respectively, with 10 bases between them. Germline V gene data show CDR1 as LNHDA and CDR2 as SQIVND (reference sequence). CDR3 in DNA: TGTGCCAGTAGCTTGGAGGCTAATCAGCCCCAGCATTTT. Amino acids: CASSLEANQPQHF. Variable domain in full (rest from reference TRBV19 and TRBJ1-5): DGGITQSPKYLFRKEGQNVTLSCEQNLNHDAMYWYRQDPGQGLRLIYYSQIVNDFQKGDIAEGYSVSREKKESFPLTVTSAQKNPTAFYLCASSLEANQPQHFGDGTRLSIL.

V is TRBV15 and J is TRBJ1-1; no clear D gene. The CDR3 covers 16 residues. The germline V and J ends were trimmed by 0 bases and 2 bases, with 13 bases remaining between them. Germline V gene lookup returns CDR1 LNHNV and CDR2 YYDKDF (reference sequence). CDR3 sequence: CATSRDSPSTNTEAFF. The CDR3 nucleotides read TGTGCCACCAGCAGAGACTCCCCATCCACAAACACTGAAGCTTTCTTT.

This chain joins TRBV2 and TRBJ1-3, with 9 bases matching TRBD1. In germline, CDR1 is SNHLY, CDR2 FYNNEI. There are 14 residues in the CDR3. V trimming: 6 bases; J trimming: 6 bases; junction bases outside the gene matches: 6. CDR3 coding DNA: TGTGCCAGCAGCGGCACAGGGGGCGTAAACACCATATATTTT. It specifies CASSGTGGVNTIYF. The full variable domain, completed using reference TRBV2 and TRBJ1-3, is EPEVTQTPSHQVTQMGQEVILRCVPISNHLYFYWYRQILGQKVEFLVSFYNNEISEKSEIFDDQFSVERPDGSNFTLKIRSTKLEDSAMYFCASSGTGGVNTIYFGEGSWLTVV.

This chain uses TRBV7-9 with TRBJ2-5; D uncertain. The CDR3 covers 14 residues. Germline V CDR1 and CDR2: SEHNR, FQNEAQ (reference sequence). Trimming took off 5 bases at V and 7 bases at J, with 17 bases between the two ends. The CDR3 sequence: CASSQTAALGTQYF. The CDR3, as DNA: TGTGCCAGCAGCCAGACTGCGGCCCTGGGGACCCAGTACTTC.

The CDR3 DNA follows: TGTGCCAGCAGACTACCCGGGGGTACCGGGGAGCTGTTTTTT. Translating it yields CASRLPGGTGELFF. The chain couples TRBV11-2 to TRBJ2-2; D might be TRBD2 (6 bases). The CDR3 covers 14 residues. V gave up 6 bases and J gave up 5 bases, with 13 bases separating them. In germline, CDR1 is SGHAT, CDR2 FQNNGV.

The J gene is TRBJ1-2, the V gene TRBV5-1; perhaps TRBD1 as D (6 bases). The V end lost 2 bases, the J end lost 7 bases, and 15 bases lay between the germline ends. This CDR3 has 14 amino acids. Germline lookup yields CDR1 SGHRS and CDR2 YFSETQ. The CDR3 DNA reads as TGCGCCAGCAGCTTTAACACAGGGCAGACTGGCTACACCTTC. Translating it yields CASSFNTGQTGYTF.

CDR3 loop: CASRDIKSGANVLTF. CDR3 coding DNA: TGTGCCAGCCGGGATATTAAGTCTGGGGCCAACGTCCTGACTTTC. The chain combines TRBV11-2 with TRBJ2-6; weak D call: TRBD2 (5 bases). V shed 8 bases and J shed 1 base, with 12 bases lying between them. Germline CDR1 and CDR2: SGHAT and FQNNGV. CDR3 length: 15 amino acids.

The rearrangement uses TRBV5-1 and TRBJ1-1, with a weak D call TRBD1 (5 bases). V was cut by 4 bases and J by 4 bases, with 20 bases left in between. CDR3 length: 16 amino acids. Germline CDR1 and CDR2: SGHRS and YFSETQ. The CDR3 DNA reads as TGCGCCAGCAGCCTCCGACCGCGGGGGTTTGGCACTGAAGCTTTCTTT. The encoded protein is CASSLRPRGFGTEAFF.

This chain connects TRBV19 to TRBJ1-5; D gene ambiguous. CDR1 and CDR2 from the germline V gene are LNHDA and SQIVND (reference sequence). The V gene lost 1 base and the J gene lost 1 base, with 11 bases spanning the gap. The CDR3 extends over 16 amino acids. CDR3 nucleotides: TGTGCCAGTAGTATAGGACGAGGGCTGAGCAATCAGCCCCAGCATTTT. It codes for CASSIGRGLSNQPQHF.

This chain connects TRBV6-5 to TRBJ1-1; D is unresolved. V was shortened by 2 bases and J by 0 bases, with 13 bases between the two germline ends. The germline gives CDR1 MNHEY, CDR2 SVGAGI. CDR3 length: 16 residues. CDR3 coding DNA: TGTGCCAGCAGTTACCGAGGCTTGGGAGTGAACACTGAAGCTTTCTTT. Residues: CASSYRGLGVNTEAFF.

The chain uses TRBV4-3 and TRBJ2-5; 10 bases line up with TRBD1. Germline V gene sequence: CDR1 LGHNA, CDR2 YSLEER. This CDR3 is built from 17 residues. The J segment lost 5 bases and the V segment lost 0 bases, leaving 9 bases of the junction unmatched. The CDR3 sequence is CASSQDRGTGAGETQYF. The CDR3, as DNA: TGCGCCAGCAGCCAAGATCGTGGGACAGGGGCTGGGGAGACCCAGTACTTC.

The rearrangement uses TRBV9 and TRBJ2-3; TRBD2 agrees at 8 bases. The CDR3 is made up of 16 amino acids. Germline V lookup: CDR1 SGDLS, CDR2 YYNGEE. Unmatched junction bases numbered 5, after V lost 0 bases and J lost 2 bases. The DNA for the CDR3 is TGTGCCAGCAGCGTAGGAAATAGCGGGGTCACAGATACGCAGTATTTT. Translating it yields CASSVGNSGVTDTQYF.

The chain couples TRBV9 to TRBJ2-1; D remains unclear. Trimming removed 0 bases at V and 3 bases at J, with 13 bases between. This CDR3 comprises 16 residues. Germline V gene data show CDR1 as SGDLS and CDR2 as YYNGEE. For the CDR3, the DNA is TGTGCCAGCAGCGTAGGGCCGGGTTTGATCTACAATGAGCAGTTCTTC. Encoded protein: CASSVGPGLIYNEQFF.

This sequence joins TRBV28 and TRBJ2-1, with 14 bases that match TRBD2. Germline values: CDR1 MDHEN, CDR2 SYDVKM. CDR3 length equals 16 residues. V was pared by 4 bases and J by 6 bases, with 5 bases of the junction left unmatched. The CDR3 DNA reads TGTGCCAGCAGTTCGATCGGGACTAGCGGGAGCAATGAGCAGTTCTTC. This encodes CASSSIGTSGSNEQFF.

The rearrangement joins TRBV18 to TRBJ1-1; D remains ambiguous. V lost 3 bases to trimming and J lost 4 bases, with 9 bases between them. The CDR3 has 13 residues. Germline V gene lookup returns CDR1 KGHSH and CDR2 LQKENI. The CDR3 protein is CASSPQEGTEAFF. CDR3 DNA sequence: TGTGCCAGCTCACCCCAGGAGGGCACTGAAGCTTTCTTT.

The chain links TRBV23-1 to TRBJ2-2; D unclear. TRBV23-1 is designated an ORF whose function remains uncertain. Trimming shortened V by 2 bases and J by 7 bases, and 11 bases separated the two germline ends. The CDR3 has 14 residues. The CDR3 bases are TGCGCCAGCAGTCAACACTTACGAGTCGGGGAGCTGTTTTTT. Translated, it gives CASSQHLRVGELFF.

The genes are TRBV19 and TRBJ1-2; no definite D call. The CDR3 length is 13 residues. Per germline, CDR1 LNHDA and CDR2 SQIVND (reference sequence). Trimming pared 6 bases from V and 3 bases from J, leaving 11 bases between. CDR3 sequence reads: CASRSQDYYGYTF. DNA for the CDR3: TGTGCCAGTAGGTCTCAGGATTACTATGGCTACACCTTC.

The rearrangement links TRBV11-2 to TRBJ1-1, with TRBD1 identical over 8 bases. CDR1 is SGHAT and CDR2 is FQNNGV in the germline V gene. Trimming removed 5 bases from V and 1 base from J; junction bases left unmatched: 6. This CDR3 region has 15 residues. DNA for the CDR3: TGTGCCAGCAGCCCGAGGACAGGGAAGAACACTGAAGCTTTCTTT. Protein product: CASSPRTGKNTEAFF. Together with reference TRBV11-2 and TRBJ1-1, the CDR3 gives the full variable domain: EAGVAQSPRYKIIEKRQSVAFWCNPISGHATLYWYQQILGQGPKLLIQFQNNGVVDDSQLPKDRFSAERLKGVDSTLKIQPAKLEDSAVYLCASSPRTGKNTEAFFGQGTRLTVV.

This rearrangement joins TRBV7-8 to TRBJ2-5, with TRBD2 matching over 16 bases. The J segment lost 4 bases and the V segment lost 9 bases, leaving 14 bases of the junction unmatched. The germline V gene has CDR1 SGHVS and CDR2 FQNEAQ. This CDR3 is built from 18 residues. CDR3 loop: CASSRNSGTSGRGETQYF. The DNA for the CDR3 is TGTGCCAGTAGCCGAAACTCAGGGACTAGCGGGAGGGGAGAGACCCAGTACTTC.

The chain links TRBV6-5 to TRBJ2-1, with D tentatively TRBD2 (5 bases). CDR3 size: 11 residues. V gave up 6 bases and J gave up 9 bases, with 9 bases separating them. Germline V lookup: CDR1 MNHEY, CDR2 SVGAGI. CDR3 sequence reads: CASREAGEQFF. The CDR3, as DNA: TGTGCCAGCAGAGAGGCGGGTGAGCAGTTCTTC.

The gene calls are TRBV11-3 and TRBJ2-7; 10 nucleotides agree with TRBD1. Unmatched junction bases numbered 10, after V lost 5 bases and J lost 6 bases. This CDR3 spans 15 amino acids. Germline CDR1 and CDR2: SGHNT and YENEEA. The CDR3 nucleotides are TGTGCCAGCAGCGAACGGGACAGGGGACGGCGCGAGCAGTACTTC. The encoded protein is CASSERDRGRREQYF.

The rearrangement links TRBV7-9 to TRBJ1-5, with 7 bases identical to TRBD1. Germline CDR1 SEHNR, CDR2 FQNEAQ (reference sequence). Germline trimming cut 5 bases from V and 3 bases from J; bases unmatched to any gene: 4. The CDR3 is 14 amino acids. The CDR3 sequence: CASSEGQLNQPQHF. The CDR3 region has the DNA TGTGCCAGCAGCGAGGGACAGCTCAATCAGCCCCAGCATTTT. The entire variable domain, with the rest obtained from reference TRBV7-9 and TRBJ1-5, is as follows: DTGVSQNPRHKITKRGQNVTFRCDPISEHNRLYWYRQTLGQGPEFLTYFQNEAQLEKSRLLSDRFSAERPKGSFSTLEIQRTEQGDSAMYLCASSEGQLNQPQHFGDGTRLSIL.

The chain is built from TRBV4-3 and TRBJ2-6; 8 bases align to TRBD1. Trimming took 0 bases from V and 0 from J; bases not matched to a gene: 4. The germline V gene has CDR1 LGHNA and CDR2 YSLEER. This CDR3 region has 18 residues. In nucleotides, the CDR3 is TGCGCCAGCAGCCAAGATCAGGGGGCGAGCTCTGGGGCCAACGTCCTGACTTTC. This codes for CASSQDQGASSGANVLTF.

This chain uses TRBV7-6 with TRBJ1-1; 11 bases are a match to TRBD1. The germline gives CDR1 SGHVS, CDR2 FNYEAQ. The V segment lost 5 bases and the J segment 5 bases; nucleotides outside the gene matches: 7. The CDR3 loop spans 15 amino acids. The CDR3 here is CASSLQDRGRTEAFF. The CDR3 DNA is TGTGCCAGCAGCCTACAGGACAGGGGGCGAACTGAAGCTTTCTTT.

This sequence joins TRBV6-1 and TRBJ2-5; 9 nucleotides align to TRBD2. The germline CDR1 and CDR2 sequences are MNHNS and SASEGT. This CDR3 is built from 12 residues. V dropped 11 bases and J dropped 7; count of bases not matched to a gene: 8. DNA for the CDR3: TGTGCCGTAATAGCGGGAGTAGGGACCCAGTACTTC. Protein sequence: CAVIAGVGTQYF.

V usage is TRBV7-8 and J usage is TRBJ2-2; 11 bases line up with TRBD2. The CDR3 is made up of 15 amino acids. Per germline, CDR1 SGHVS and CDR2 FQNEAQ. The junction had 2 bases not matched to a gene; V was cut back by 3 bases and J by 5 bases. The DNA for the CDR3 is TGTGCCAGCAGCTTTCTAGCGGGGGGAACCGGGGAGCTGTTTTTT. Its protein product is CASSFLAGGTGELFF.

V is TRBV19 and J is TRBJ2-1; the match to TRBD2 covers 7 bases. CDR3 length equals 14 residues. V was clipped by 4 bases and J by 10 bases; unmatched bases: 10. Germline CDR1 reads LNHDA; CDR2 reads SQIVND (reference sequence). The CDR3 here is CASSRGLTTVEQFF. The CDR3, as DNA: TGTGCCAGTAGTAGGGGACTAACGACTGTAGAGCAGTTCTTC. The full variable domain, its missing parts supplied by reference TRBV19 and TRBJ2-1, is DGGITQSPKYLFRKEGQNVTLSCEQNLNHDAMYWYRQDPGQGLRLIYYSQIVNDFQKGDIAEGYSVSREKKESFPLTVTSAQKNPTAFYLCASSRGLTTVEQFFGPGTRLTVL.

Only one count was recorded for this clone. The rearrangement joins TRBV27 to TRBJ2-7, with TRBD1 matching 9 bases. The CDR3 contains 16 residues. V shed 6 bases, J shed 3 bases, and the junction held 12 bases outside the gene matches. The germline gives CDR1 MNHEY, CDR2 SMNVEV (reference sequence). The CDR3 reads CASSHSPGTGIYEQYF. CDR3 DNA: TGTGCCAGCAGCCATAGTCCCGGGACAGGGATCTACGAGCAGTACTTC.

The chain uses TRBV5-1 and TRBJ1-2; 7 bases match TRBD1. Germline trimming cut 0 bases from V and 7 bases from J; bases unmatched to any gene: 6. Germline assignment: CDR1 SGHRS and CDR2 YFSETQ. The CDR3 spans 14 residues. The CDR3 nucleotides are TGCGCCAGCAGCTTGGGGGACAGAATACGTGGCTACACCTTC. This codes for CASSLGDRIRGYTF. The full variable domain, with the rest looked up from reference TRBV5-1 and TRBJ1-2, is KAGVTQTPRYLIKTRGQQVTLSCSPISGHRSVSWYQQTPGQGLQFLFEYFSETQRNKGNFPGRFSGRQFSNSRSEMNVSTLELGDSALYLCASSLGDRIRGYTFGSGTRLTVV.

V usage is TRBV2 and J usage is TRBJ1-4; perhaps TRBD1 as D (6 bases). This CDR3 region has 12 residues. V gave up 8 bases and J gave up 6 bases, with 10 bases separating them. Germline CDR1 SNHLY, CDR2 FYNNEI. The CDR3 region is CASGYRDEKLFF. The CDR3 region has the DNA TGTGCCAGCGGATACAGGGATGAAAAACTGTTTTTT.

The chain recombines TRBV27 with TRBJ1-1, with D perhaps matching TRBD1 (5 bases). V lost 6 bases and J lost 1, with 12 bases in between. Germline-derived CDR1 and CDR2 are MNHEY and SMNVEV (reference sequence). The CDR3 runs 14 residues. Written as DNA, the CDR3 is TGTGCCAGCAGGTCGGGGGGTCAGAACACTGAAGCTTTCTTT. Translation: CASRSGGQNTEAFF.

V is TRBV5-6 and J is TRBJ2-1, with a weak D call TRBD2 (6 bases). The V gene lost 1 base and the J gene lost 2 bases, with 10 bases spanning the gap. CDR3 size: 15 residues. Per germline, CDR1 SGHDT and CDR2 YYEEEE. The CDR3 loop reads CASSLTGGAYNEQFF. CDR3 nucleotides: TGTGCCAGCAGCTTGACGGGCGGGGCCTACAATGAGCAGTTCTTC.